These 17 T cell receptor beta chains were sequenced from one sample in a study of cytomegalovirus exposure and HLA in healthy donors. PCR primers comprised 60 Vbeta and 13 Jbeta primers. Generated by immunoSEQ multiplex PCR, the TCRdb table keeps only in-frame clones and is missing some. The table has about 190,000 clones, about 70% seen once. Sequencing was performed on PBMCs. Every receptor here comes from a woman aged 25 to 39 in good health and CMV-seronegative.

The chain combines TRBV6-1 with TRBJ2-7; 8 bases are a match to TRBD2. The length of the CDR3 is 14 residues. With 8 bases clipped from V and 4 bases from J, the junction kept 10 bases outside the gene matches. The germline V gene has CDR1 MNHNS and CDR2 SASEGT. The CDR3 coding sequence is TGTGCCAGCTTTCCGGGACTAGTAGAGTACGAGCAGTACTTC. Translation: CASFPGLVEYEQYF.

The chain combines TRBV9 with TRBJ2-3; 7 bases are shared with TRBD1. CDR3 size: 17 residues. Unmatched junction bases numbered 10, after V lost 1 base and J lost 2 bases. Germline CDR1 reads SGDLS; CDR2 reads YYNGEE. In nucleotides, the CDR3 is TGTGCCAGCAGCGTAAACAGGGGCGGACGTGACACAGATACGCAGTATTTT. As protein: CASSVNRGGRDTDTQYF.

This clone has only one observation. The chain employs TRBV4-1 and TRBJ1-1; TRBD1 is a possible D gene (6 bases). V shed 4 bases and J shed 7 bases, with 13 bases lying between them. The CDR3 totals 13 residues. Germline-derived CDR1 and CDR2 are MGHRA and YSYEKL. CDR3 sequence (DNA): TGCGCCAGCAGCCTTTTTCAGGGGAATGAAGCTTTCTTT. This gives the protein CASSLFQGNEAFF.

V is TRBV5-1 and J is TRBJ2-1; D ambiguous. This CDR3 has 13 amino acids. Trimming shortened V by 0 bases and J by 5 bases, and 6 bases separated the two germline ends. Germline CDR1 reads SGHRS; CDR2 reads YFSETQ. CDR3 coding DNA: TGCGCCAGCAGCTTGGCTACCGACAATGAGCAGTTCTTC. Its translation: CASSLATDNEQFF.

This clone was counted a single time. This chain uses TRBV6-5 with TRBJ2-5; 7 nucleotides agree with TRBD1. J gave up 1 base and V 1 base, and 3 bases lay outside the gene matches. This CDR3 has 15 amino acids. CDR1 and CDR2 (germline): MNHEY, SVGAGI. Written as DNA, the CDR3 is TGTGCCAGCAGTTACTTGGGACAGTCCCAAGAGACCCAGTACTTC. This codes for CASSYLGQSQETQYF.

The chain carries TRBV25-1 and TRBJ1-5, with TRBD1 matching 8 bases. This CDR3 has 16 amino acids. V was clipped by 5 bases and J by 7 bases; unmatched bases: 13. CDR1 MGHDK and CDR2 SYGVNS come from the germline V gene. The chain's CDR3 is CASSPRGQGGGQPQHF. For the CDR3, the DNA is TGTGCCAGCAGTCCTCGCGGACAGGGCGGGGGCCAGCCCCAGCATTTT.

CDR3 nucleotide sequence: TGTGCTAGTGGTTTGGTACCCATTGGCGGTAGCGGGGGGACCGGGGAGCTGTTTTTT. Translated, it gives CASGLVPIGGSGGTGELFF. The chain carries TRBV12-5 and TRBJ2-2; 10 bases map to TRBD2. The V segment lost 0 bases and the J segment 5 bases; nucleotides outside the gene matches: 12. This CDR3 comprises 19 residues. The germline V gene encodes CDR1 LGHNT and CDR2 FRNRAP.

This rearrangement joins TRBV6-1 to TRBJ2-7; no clear D. CDR3 length: 19 amino acids. Germline loops: CDR1 MNHNS, CDR2 SASEGT. The V end lost 0 bases, the J end lost 9 bases, and 30 bases lay between the germline ends. The CDR3 DNA reads as TGTGCCAGCAGTGAAGCGACGGTACAGCCCATTTTAACCTTACTTTGGCAGTACTTC. Protein product: CASSEATVQPILTLLWQYF.

This clone was seen once. The chain couples TRBV19 to TRBJ2-1, with 10 positions matching TRBD1. V gave up 7 bases and J gave up 6 bases; unmatched junction bases: 9. CDR3 size: 15 residues. Germline CDR1 is LNHDA and CDR2 is SQIVND (reference sequence). CDR3 sequence reads: CASTAGGTGANEQFF. The CDR3 coding sequence is TGTGCCAGTACTGCCGGAGGGACAGGGGCCAATGAGCAGTTCTTC.

The rearrangement links TRBV27 to TRBJ2-5; 13 bases fit TRBD2. V shed 1 base, J shed 5 bases, and the junction held 4 bases outside the gene matches. This CDR3 is built from 16 residues. Germline CDR1 and CDR2: MNHEY and SMNVEV (reference sequence). Here the CDR3 reads CASSLFGLAGVETQYF. In DNA, the CDR3 is TGTGCCAGCAGTTTATTTGGACTAGCGGGAGTGGAGACCCAGTACTTC.

The V call is TRBV7-9, the J call TRBJ1-2; TRBD1 matches at 11 bases. V lost 1 base to trimming and J lost 0 bases; unmatched junction nucleotides: 10. Germline assignment: CDR1 SEHNR and CDR2 FQNEAQ (reference sequence). The CDR3 sequence is 19 residues long. CDR3 sequence reads: CASSLDALGQGVPNYGYTF. The CDR3 coding sequence is TGTGCCAGCAGCTTAGACGCTTTGGGACAGGGGGTACCTAACTATGGCTACACCTTC.

V usage is TRBV2 and J usage is TRBJ2-7; the match to TRBD2 covers 7 bases. There are 15 residues in the CDR3. J lost 5 bases, V lost 2 bases, and 9 bases had no gene match. The germline gives CDR1 SNHLY, CDR2 FYNNEI. The CDR3 DNA reads TGTGCCAGCAGTGAACTAGGAAGCGGGACTGACGAGCAGTACTTC. It specifies CASSELGSGTDEQYF.

J is TRBJ2-4 and V is TRBV7-2; possibly TRBD2 for D (5 bases). The CDR3 contains 16 residues. V was cut by 4 bases and J by 0 bases, with 13 bases left in between. Germline V gene data show CDR1 as SGHTA and CDR2 as FQGNSA. The chain's CDR3 is CASSSRRDLAKNIQYF. The CDR3 nucleotides are TGTGCCAGCAGCTCCCGACGGGATCTAGCCAAAAACATTCAGTACTTC.

The chain joins TRBV6-4 to TRBJ2-1, with 9 bases aligning to TRBD2. The trim removed 3 bases at V and 5 bases at J, leaving 5 bases unmatched. Germline CDR1 reads MRHNA; CDR2 reads SNTAGT. The CDR3 consists of 15 residues. The CDR3 loop reads CASSEESSGDNEQFF. The CDR3 DNA follows: TGTGCCAGCAGTGAAGAGTCTAGCGGGGACAATGAGCAGTTCTTC.

On this clone itself: One base away lies a much larger clone, so this may be a sequencing read error. This chain uses TRBV2 with TRBJ2-7; tentative D call: TRBD2 (6 bases). V lost 10 bases and J 2 bases, leaving 15 bases between the germline ends. CDR1 is SNHLY, CDR2 FYNNEI, per germline. The CDR3 extends over 13 amino acids. CDR3: CATGGVGPYEQYF. The CDR3 DNA is TGTGCCACCGGAGGGGTGGGACCCTACGAGCAGTACTTC.

This chain connects TRBV6-5 to TRBJ2-3; 9 bases line up with TRBD2. Germline V gene sequence: CDR1 MNHEY, CDR2 SVGAGI. CDR3 length: 13 residues. With V trimmed by 6 bases and J by 6 bases, 4 bases remained unmatched. CDR3 in DNA: TGTGCCAGCAGCGGGACTAGCCCCGATACGCAGTATTTT. It codes for CASSGTSPDTQYF.

The rearrangement uses TRBV13 and TRBJ2-7; 8 positions match TRBD2. Germline trimming cut 3 bases from V and 4 bases from J; bases unmatched to any gene: 5. Per germline, CDR1 PRHDT and CDR2 FYEKMQ (reference sequence). This CDR3 region has 14 residues. This chain's CDR3 is CASSFYTGGYEQYF. The CDR3 DNA sequence: TGTGCCAGCAGCTTTTACACGGGGGGGTACGAGCAGTACTTC.